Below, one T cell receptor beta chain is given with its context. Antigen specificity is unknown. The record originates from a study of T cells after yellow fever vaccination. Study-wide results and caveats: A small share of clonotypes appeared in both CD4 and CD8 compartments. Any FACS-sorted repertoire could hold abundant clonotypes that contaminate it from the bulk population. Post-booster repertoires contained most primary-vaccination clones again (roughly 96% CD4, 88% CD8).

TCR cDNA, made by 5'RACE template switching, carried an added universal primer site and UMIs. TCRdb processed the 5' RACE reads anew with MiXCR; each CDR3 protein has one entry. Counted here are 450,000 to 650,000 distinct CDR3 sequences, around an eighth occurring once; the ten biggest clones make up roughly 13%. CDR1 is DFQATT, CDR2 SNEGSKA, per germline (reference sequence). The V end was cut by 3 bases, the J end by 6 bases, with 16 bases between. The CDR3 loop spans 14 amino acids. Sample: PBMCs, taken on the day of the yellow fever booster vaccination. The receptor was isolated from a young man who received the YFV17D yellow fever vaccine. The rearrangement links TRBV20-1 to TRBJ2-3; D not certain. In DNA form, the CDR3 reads TGCAGTGCTAGCCCCCCGGGCGTCCCGGATACGCAGTATTTT. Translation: CSASPPGVPDTQYF.